Given below is one TCR beta chain in context. V lost 0 bases and J lost 4, with 10 bases in between. Germline V gene lookup returns CDR1 MGHRA and CDR2 YSYEKL. This CDR3 spans 15 amino acids. This specimen belongs to a study of blood T cell repertoires in COVID-19. Study details: The study drew acute and convalescent COVID-19 samples from the United States, Italy and Spain. From T cells, B-cell-depleted T cells, or PBMCs came the material, which was cDNA or gDNA.

While infection was still active, Seattle patients were enrolled and then followed longitudinally. Study processing details: It was from reference gene primer amplification that nucleated cell counts were estimated. Some clones are missing from TCRdb's copy, which holds only in-frame ones; the method was immunoSEQ multiplex PCR. Clone size and the V and J calls come from that table; the DNA yielded D and trimming. The table shows approximately 300,000 clones, with more than 80% occurring only once. The clonotype was recovered from a woman under 40 with COVID-19, enrolled during active disease. Sequenced sample: peripheral blood. This rearrangement joins TRBV4-1 to TRBJ1-5; D is ambiguous. This chain's CDR3 is CASSQDKAGNQPQHF. The DNA for the CDR3 is TGCGCCAGCAGCCAAGATAAGGCAGGAAATCAGCCCCAGCATTTT.